The 22 T cell receptor beta chains given below trace back to one sample, sequenced in a study of monozygotic twins with inflammatory bowel disease. TCRdb re-called the 5' RACE reads, yielding one record per CDR3 amino acid sequence without DNA. The record lists approximately 400,000 distinct CDR3 sequences, of which the ten most abundant hold 2.5% to 3%. Sequencing input: blood. Receptors were obtained from a human donor with ulcerative colitis or Crohn's disease, or a healthy co-twin of an affected twin (not recorded which).

The chain links TRBV9 to TRBJ2-5; TCRdb calls TRBD2, which cannot be checked without DNA. Germline V lookup: CDR1 SGDLS, CDR2 YYNGEE. The CDR3 sequence is 17 residues long. CDR3 sequence reads: CASSARTSGNLQETQYF.

The chain is built from TRBV5-1 and TRBJ2-3; as DNA is missing, the TRBD1 call by TCRdb cannot be tested. Germline lookup yields CDR1 SGHRS and CDR2 YFSETQ. The CDR3 sequence is 14 residues long. CDR3 region: CASSLSTRVDTQYF.

The chain is built from TRBV5-1 and TRBJ1-1; lacking DNA, the TRBD1 call made by TCRdb goes unchecked. The CDR3 is 13 amino acids. CDR1 and CDR2 from the germline V gene are SGHRS and YFSETQ. This CDR3 reads CASSRQGDTEAFF.

This chain joins TRBV24-1 and TRBJ2-7; TCRdb's assignment of TRBD1 cannot be checked, as there is no DNA. Germline assignment: CDR1 KGHDR and CDR2 SFDVKD. CDR3 size: 17 residues. This CDR3 is CATSDLVSGTGGYEQYF.

The V gene is TRBV7-9, the J gene TRBJ2-1; the TCRdb call, TRBD1, lacks DNA for checking. The V gene's germline CDR1 is SEHNR and CDR2 FQNEAQ (reference sequence). CDR3 length equals 16 residues. CDR3 sequence: CASSLARDRANNEQFF.

This chain connects TRBV4-1 to TRBJ2-7; the TCRdb D gene call, TRBD1, has no DNA to confirm it. This CDR3 has 15 amino acids. Germline lookup yields CDR1 MGHRA and CDR2 YSYEKL. CDR3 in amino acids: CASSQDHRGMNEQYF.

The rearrangement links TRBV7-2 to TRBJ2-7; absent DNA, TCRdb's TRBD1 call cannot be checked. Germline V gene sequence: CDR1 SGHTA, CDR2 FQGNSA. This CDR3 has 15 amino acids. The CDR3 loop is CASSLAGQGSWEQYF.

This CDR3 reads CASSQGPQGPSYEQYF. This chain connects TRBV7-8 to TRBJ2-7; TCRdb calls TRBD1, which cannot be checked without DNA. The CDR3 extends over 16 amino acids. Germline CDR1 is SGHVS and CDR2 is FQNEAQ. Full variable domain (rest looked up from reference TRBV7-8 and TRBJ2-7): GAGVSQSPRYKVAKRGQDVALRCDPISGHVSLFWYQQALGQGPEFLTYFQNEAQLDKSGLPSDRFFAERPEGSVSTLKIQRTQQEDSAVYLCASSQGPQGPSYEQYFGPGTRLTVT.

J is TRBJ2-7 and V is TRBV15; without DNA, the TCRdb call of TRBD1 cannot be checked. CDR3 size: 14 residues. The V gene's germline CDR1 is LNHNV and CDR2 YYDKDF (reference sequence). This CDR3 reads CATSITGESYEQYF.

The chain recombines TRBV6-2 or TRBV6-3 with TRBJ2-4. The CDR3 contains 15 residues. Germline V gene sequence: CDR1 MNHEY, CDR2 SVGEGT. The CDR3 sequence is CASSLIDGAKNIQYF.

The J gene is TRBJ2-5, the V gene TRBV18; TCRdb indicates TRBD1, and absent DNA this call remains unverified. The V gene's germline CDR1 is KGHSH and CDR2 LQKENI. There are 14 residues in the CDR3. CDR3 region: CASTPGTGSETQYF.

The CDR3 here is CAISVGGSYEQYF. The J gene is TRBJ2-7, the V gene TRBV10-3; TCRdb gives TRBD2 as the D gene, but with no DNA this cannot be confirmed. The CDR3 consists of 13 residues. Germline CDR1 reads ENHRY; CDR2 reads SYGVKD.

The V gene is TRBV12-3 or TRBV12-4, the J gene TRBJ1-1; TCRdb reports TRBD1, a call that lacks DNA to check it against. This CDR3 has 14 amino acids. CDR3 sequence reads: CASRRDVLNTEAFF.

The CDR3 sequence: CASSHRNVGGPSDTQYF. The V and J genes are TRBV4-3 and TRBJ2-3; TCRdb's D call, TRBD1, is unchecked because there is no DNA. This CDR3 has 17 residues. Germline CDR1 LGHNA, CDR2 YSLEER.

The V and J genes are TRBV12-3 or TRBV12-4 and TRBJ1-5. There are 12 residues in the CDR3. CDR3 in amino acids: CASRGLNQPQHF.

The chain carries TRBV19 and TRBJ1-5; there is no DNA to check the TCRdb D call of TRBD1. The CDR3 extends over 14 amino acids. Germline V CDR1 and CDR2: LNHDA, SQIVND (reference sequence). CDR3 loop: CASSNTGGGQPQHF.

V is TRBV6-1 and J is TRBJ2-1; absent DNA, TCRdb's TRBD2 call cannot be checked. Germline V CDR1 and CDR2: MNHNS, SASEGT. This CDR3 has 16 residues. CDR3 in amino acids: CASSMKGRGSYNEQFF.

The chain has TRBV4-1 and TRBJ2-3; TCRdb calls TRBD1, which cannot be checked without DNA. The germline CDR1 and CDR2 sequences are MGHRA and YSYEKL. This CDR3 has 15 residues. The CDR3 here is CASSPAGGDADTQYF.

This chain joins TRBV28 and TRBJ2-2; TCRdb designates TRBD1, a call that cannot be tested without DNA. This CDR3 spans 17 amino acids. CDR1 and CDR2 (germline): MDHEN, SYDVKM. The CDR3 is CASSSSPGQGYTGELFF.

This sequence joins TRBV12-3 or TRBV12-4 and TRBJ2-7; TCRdb's D gene call, TRBD1, goes unchecked for lack of DNA. The CDR3 has 13 residues. CDR3 sequence: CASSLRGAGEQYF.

This sequence joins TRBV10-3 and TRBJ2-1; absent DNA, TCRdb's TRBD2 call cannot be checked. Germline lookup yields CDR1 ENHRY and CDR2 SYGVKD. This CDR3 region has 16 residues. The CDR3 region is CAISESIPSGDNEQFF.

J is TRBJ2-3 and V is TRBV5-4; TCRdb outputs TRBD2, but without DNA this stays unchecked. Germline assignment: CDR1 SGHNT and CDR2 YYREEE (reference sequence). This CDR3 has 19 amino acids. CDR3 loop: CASSLGLAGKGISTDTQYF.